This T cell receptor (beta chain) was sequenced during a study of blood T cells in healthy people across ages. Study overall: Template-switching capture recovered about one barcoded beta molecule per two T cells.

It was with a sample-barcoded 5' primer and a J-beta primer mix that a second PCR of about 6 to 12 cycles was run. TCRdb analysed the 5' RACE reads with MiXCR anew, one entry per CDR3 protein. Among 700,000 to 900,000 distinct CDR3 sequences, 20% to 30% were seen once, and the ten largest hold roughly 3.1%. J gave up 9 bases and V 2 bases, and 5 bases lay outside the gene matches. The V gene's germline CDR1 is MNHEY and CDR2 SMNVEV (reference sequence). This CDR3 is built from 14 residues. The study's findings and limits: Roughly linear age-related decline in beta diversity appeared, significant by age roughly 40.

Regarding this clonotype: Its antigen is unidentified.

The same data also went into a second study, on T cells of mothers and their children. That study adds: Related mother and child pairs showed slightly greater overlap (not significant) than unrelated pairs did.

The chain combines TRBV27 with TRBJ2-1; 9 bases are a match to TRBD1. The sequenced sample consisted of blood. This clonotype originated in a boy younger than 18 in good health. The CDR3 sequence: CASSLRQGGSEQFF. The CDR3 DNA is TGTGCCAGCAGTTTAAGACAGGGGGGCAGTGAGCAGTTCTTC.